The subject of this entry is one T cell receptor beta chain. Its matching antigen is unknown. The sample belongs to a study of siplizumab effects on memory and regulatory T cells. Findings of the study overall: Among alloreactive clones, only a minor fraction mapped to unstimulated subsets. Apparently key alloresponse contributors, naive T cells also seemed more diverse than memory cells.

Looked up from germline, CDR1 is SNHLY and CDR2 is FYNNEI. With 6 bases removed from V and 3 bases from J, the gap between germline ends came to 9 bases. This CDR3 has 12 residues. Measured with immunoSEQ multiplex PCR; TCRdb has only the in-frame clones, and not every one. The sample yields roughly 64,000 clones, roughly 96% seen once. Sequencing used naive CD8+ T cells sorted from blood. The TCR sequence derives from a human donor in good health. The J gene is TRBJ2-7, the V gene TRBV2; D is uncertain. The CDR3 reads CASRDTLYEQYF. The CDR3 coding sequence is TGTGCCAGCAGGGATACCCTCTACGAGCAGTACTTC. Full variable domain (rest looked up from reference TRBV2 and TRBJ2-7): EPEVTQTPSHQVTQMGQEVILRCVPISNHLYFYWYRQILGQKVEFLVSFYNNEISEKSEIFDDQFSVERPDGSNFTLKIRSTKLEDSAMYFCASRDTLYEQYFGPGTRLTVT.